This T cell receptor beta chain was documented in a study of blood T cell repertoires in COVID-19. Study in general: Both acute and convalescent COVID-19 samples were obtained from the United States, Italy and Spain. T cells, B-cell-depleted T cells, or PBMCs supplied cDNA or gDNA.

Looked up from germline, CDR1 is LGHDT and CDR2 is YNNKEL (reference sequence). V shed 1 base and J shed 13 bases, with 17 bases lying between them. The CDR3 is 14 residues long. Source study methods: For nucleated cells, counts were estimated from reference gene primer amplification. The table came from immunoSEQ multiplex PCR; TCRdb's copy has only in-frame clones and leaves some out. Clone size and the V and J calls come from that table; the DNA yielded D and trimming. Among about 94,000 clones listed, 80% to 90% were seen once. This clonotype was sampled from a human donor with acute or convalescent COVID-19. The donor label of this sample is uncertain. Specimen: peripheral blood. J is TRBJ2-1 and V is TRBV3-1 (or the pseudogene TRBV3-2); TRBD1 might be the D (6 bases). The CDR3 DNA is TGTGCCAGCAGCCAAGCGTCAGGGGCCCGGGGACAGTTCTTC. This codes for CASSQASGARGQFF.